The rows below give T cell receptor beta chains drawn from one sample of a study of T-cell memory formation after mild COVID-19. Using its own MiXCR run on the 5' RACE reads, TCRdb lists one record per CDR3 protein. Of approximately 300,000 distinct CDR3 sequences listed, 7.5% to 9.5% are singletons. Source material: PBMCs or a T cell subset sorted from them (not recorded which). The source is a man younger than 35 who had mild COVID-19 (a few samples of this study predate the infection). Cell type and time point are not known. CDR3s include the opening cysteine and the closing phenylalanine or tryptophan. The order of the fields is V gene, D gene, clone size, J gene, CDR3 protein, CDR3 DNA. D genes are given only for firm matches. Expanded clones are given a class, and other clones once, few, many or no size at all.

TRBV11-2	.	.	TRBJ2-5	CASSQGPGETQYF	TGTGCCAGCAGTCAAGGGCCCGGGGAGACCCAGTACTTC
TRBV12-3/TRBV12-4	.	few	TRBJ2-2	CASSFARIELFF	TGTGCCAGCAGTTTCGCAAGGATCGAGCTGTTTTTT
TRBV7-2	.	many	TRBJ2-3	CASSLHGRTDTQYF	TGTGCCAGCAGCTTACACGGACGCACAGATACGCAGTATTTT
TRBV27	.	many	TRBJ1-5	CASSPRWGGDGNQPQHF	TGTGCCAGCAGCCCCCGCTGGGGCGGGGACGGCAATCAGCCCCAGCATTTT
TRBV10-3	.	.	TRBJ2-3	CAISDQGQTDTQYF	TGTGCCATCAGTGATCAGGGTCAAACAGATACGCAGTATTTT
TRBV4-1	.	few	TRBJ1-6	CASSQAELGPLHF	TGCGCCAGCAGCCAAGCAGAATTGGGACCCCTCCACTTT
TRBV5-1	.	many	TRBJ2-1	CASTFDLVYNEQFF	TGCGCCAGCACCTTTGATTTGGTCTACAATGAGCAGTTCTTC
TRBV2	.	.	TRBJ1-6	CASLRDISYNSPLHF	TGTGCCAGCCTCCGGGACATCTCCTATAATTCACCCCTCCACTTT
TRBV5-5	.	many	TRBJ2-1	CASSLGASLSYNEQFF	TGTGCCAGCAGCTTGGGAGCCTCCCTCTCCTACAATGAGCAGTTCTTC
TRBV12-3/TRBV12-4	.	.	TRBJ1-2	CASSPTGTYGYTF	TGTGCCAGCAGTCCAACAGGGACCTATGGCTACACCTTC
TRBV11-2	.	.	TRBJ1-4	CASQLRWGSLLFF	TGTGCCAGCCAACTCCGTTGGGGGAGCCTACTGTTTTTT
TRBV5-1	TRBD1	many	TRBJ2-7	CASSLGTGTYEQYF	TGCGCCAGCAGCTTGGGGACAGGGACCTACGAGCAGTACTTC
TRBV20-1	.	few	TRBJ1-4	CSAILDRKLFF	TGCAGTGCCATACTCGACAGGAAACTGTTTTTT
TRBV6-5	.	.	TRBJ1-2	CASSYSRPLGGYTF	TGTGCCAGCAGTTACTCCCGGCCTCTGGGGGGCTACACCTTC
TRBV12-5	.	many	TRBJ2-3	CASAPTAFSSTDTQYF	TGTGCTAGTGCCCCGACAGCTTTTTCTAGCACAGATACGCAGTATTTT
TRBV15	.	.	TRBJ1-1	CATSRGLTATNTEAFF	TGTGCCACCAGCAGAGGGTTAACAGCGACGAACACTGAAGCTTTCTTT
TRBV7-3	.	once	TRBJ2-2	CASSLMSRAGELFF	TGTGCCAGCAGCTTAATGTCGCGCGCCGGGGAGCTGTTTTTT
TRBV7-9	.	few	TRBJ2-1	CASSLGSSYREQFF	TGTGCCAGCAGCTTAGGGTCTTCGTATCGGGAGCAGTTCTTC
TRBV3-1	TRBD2	.	TRBJ2-2	CASSRSGLGDPGELFF	TGTGCCAGCAGCCGATCGGGACTAGGGGACCCCGGGGAGCTGTTTTTT
TRBV12-3/TRBV12-4	.	many	TRBJ1-5	CASSLKGNQPQHF	TGTGCCAGCAGTTTGAAGGGGAATCAGCCCCAGCATTTT
TRBV7-2	TRBD2	.	TRBJ2-3	CASSSPSGGPSTDTQYF	TGTGCCAGCAGCTCCCCTAGCGGGGGTCCAAGCACAGATACGCAGTATTTT
TRBV7-2	TRBD2	.	TRBJ2-3	CASSLSPIAGSTDTQYF	TGTGCCAGCAGCTTAAGCCCTATAGCGGGTAGCACAGATACGCAGTATTTT
TRBV6-5	.	few	TRBJ2-1	CASSYSNHGVEQFF	TGTGCCAGCAGTTACTCGAATCACGGGGTCGAGCAGTTCTTC
TRBV18	.	.	TRBJ1-1	CASSPRAANTEAFF	TGTGCCAGCTCACCACGGGCAGCGAACACTGAAGCTTTCTTT
TRBV4-3	TRBD2	.	TRBJ2-1	CASSQDFGGSYNEQFF	TGCGCCAGCAGCCAAGATTTCGGGGGGAGCTACAATGAGCAGTTCTTC
TRBV20-1	.	few	TRBJ2-5	CSAVRETQYF	TGCAGTGCGGTCCGTGAGACCCAGTACTTC
TRBV5-1	TRBD2	many	TRBJ2-2	CASSRGGRIGELFF	TGCGCCAGCAGTCGGGGGGGCCGTATCGGGGAGCTGTTTTTT